The clone carrying this TCR beta chain was recorded many times. No antigen is known for it. One end of the junction varies from germline; a read error may be responsible. Germline V lookup: CDR1 PRHDT, CDR2 FYEKMQ (reference sequence). The CDR3 sequence is 13 residues long. TCRdb passed the 5' RACE reads through MiXCR, listing each CDR3 protein once. The sample lists approximately 89,000 distinct CDR3 sequences, approximately 13% occurring once. The data stem from a study of neurological immune-mediated disorders. Regarding time point: longitudinal time-point 2. It was from 2 million PBMCs stored at -80 C that the unsorted libraries were obtained. Broader study findings: The most TCR clonal expansion was seen in HTLV-1-associated myelopathy, and the least was seen in multiple sclerosis, which fell below healthy controls.

The specimen was PBMCs. This clonotype was obtained from a female donor with HTLV-1-associated myelopathy (HAM/TSP). The V call is TRBV13, the J call TRBJ1-1, with D hard to call. The chain's CDR3 is CVSSTDMNTEAFF. DNA for the CDR3: TGTGTCAGCAGCACCGACATGAACACTGAAGCTTTCTTT.